Detailed here is one TCR beta chain. The sample belongs to a study of radiotherapy plus CTLA-4 blockade in lung cancer. Here immunoSEQ multiplex PCR was the method, and the copy in TCRdb shows in-frame clones only, minus some. This sample has 80,000 to 95,000 clones, with around 86% found just once. The starting material was peripheral blood, obtained from a patient treated with radiotherapy plus ipilimumab. The TCR was taken from a human donor with non-small cell lung cancer who had stable disease on radiotherapy plus ipilimumab.

CDR3 protein: CASSDWGYEQYF. Here the CDR3 DNA reads TGTGCCAGCAGTGATTGGGGATACGAGCAGTACTTC. J is TRBJ2-7 and V is TRBV6-1; D is uncertain. This CDR3 spans 12 amino acids. Trimming removed 3 bases at V and 4 bases at J, with 7 bases between. Germline V gene data show CDR1 as MNHNS and CDR2 as SASEGT.